These 28 T cell receptor beta chains were sequenced from one sample in a study of blood T cells in healthy people across ages. With a J-beta primer mix and a sample-barcoded 5' primer, a second PCR ran about 6 to 11 cycles. In TCRdb, the 5' RACE reads were re-called with MiXCR into one record per CDR3 protein. This sample carries approximately 670,000 distinct CDR3 sequences, less than 45% of them seen once, and the ten largest clones take around 32%. Material for sequencing was blood. The receptors were gathered from an elderly man in good health.

This clonotype appeared a few times. The rearrangement joins TRBV20-1 to TRBJ2-5; D unresolved. CDR1 and CDR2 from the germline V gene are DFQATT and SNEGSKA (reference sequence). V shed 0 bases and J shed 4 bases, with 15 bases lying between them. The CDR3 has 15 residues. CDR3 residues: CSARDLTFQRETQYF. The DNA for the CDR3 is TGCAGTGCTAGAGATTTGACTTTTCAACGAGAGACCCAGTACTTC.

The chain is built from TRBV7-2 and TRBJ2-1; 8 nucleotides match TRBD2. The CDR3 spans 13 residues. CDR1 is SGHTA, CDR2 FQGNSA, per germline. Trimming removed 5 bases from V and 9 bases from J; junction bases left unmatched: 6. The CDR3 nucleotides are TGTGCCAGCAGCGGATCAAGCGGGGGTGAGCAGTTCTTC. It encodes CASSGSSGGEQFF.

The rearrangement links TRBV24-1 to TRBJ2-3, with 10 positions matching TRBD1. Germline V lookup: CDR1 KGHDR, CDR2 SFDVKD. The V and J ends lost 3 bases and 1 base, in that order; junction bases with no gene match: 15. The CDR3 has 20 amino acids. The CDR3 is CATSDPTRQGAEGGTDTQYF. The DNA for the CDR3 is TGTGCCACCAGTGATCCTACCAGACAGGGGGCGGAAGGAGGCACAGATACGCAGTATTTT.

The chain recombines TRBV30 with TRBJ2-5; D is perhaps TRBD2 (5 bases). There are 14 residues in the CDR3. Germline V gene sequence: CDR1 GTSNPN, CDR2 SVGIG (reference sequence). Trimming shortened V by 4 bases and J by 7 bases, and 19 bases separated the two germline ends. CDR3 DNA: TGTGCCTGGAAAAATTGGACTTCAGCTGTGACCCAGTACTTC. Its protein is CAWKNWTSAVTQYF.

This clonotype was recorded a few times. The CDR3 sequence is CSVIRTAQETQYF. The DNA of the CDR3 is TGCAGCGTGATCCGGACGGCGCAAGAGACCCAGTACTTC. The genes are TRBV29-1 and TRBJ2-5, with D hard to call. CDR3 length equals 13 residues. V dropped 6 bases and J dropped 2 bases, with 13 bases sitting between them. Germline lookup yields CDR1 SQVTM and CDR2 ANQGSEA.

The V call is TRBV20-1, the J call TRBJ2-7, with a possible D match to TRBD1 (6 bases). The length of the CDR3 is 13 residues. The germline gives CDR1 DFQATT, CDR2 SNEGSKA (reference sequence). V lost 1 base and J lost 8, with 15 bases in between. CDR3 sequence reads: CSARVVQGSKQYF. The CDR3 DNA sequence: TGCAGTGCTAGAGTCGTCCAGGGGAGTAAGCAGTACTTC.

The sample holds a few counts of this clonotype. The chain carries TRBV30 and TRBJ1-2, with 7 bases fitting TRBD1. The CDR3 spans 14 residues. J gave up 0 bases and V 3 bases, and 4 bases lay outside the gene matches. CDR1 is GTSNPN and CDR2 is SVGIG in the germline V gene (reference sequence). The CDR3 DNA is TGTGCCTGGAGGGGGGACAGCGCTAACTATGGCTACACCTTC. Protein: CAWRGDSANYGYTF.

This clonotype appeared once. V and J are TRBV7-2 and TRBJ2-5; 8 nucleotides agree with TRBD1. Germline V gene lookup returns CDR1 SGHTA and CDR2 FQGNSA. The V segment lost 5 bases and the J segment 4 bases; nucleotides outside the gene matches: 6. The CDR3 runs to 14 residues. The DNA for the CDR3 is TGTGCCAGCAGCCAAGGCACAGGGGGAGAGACCCAGTACTTC. Translation gives CASSQGTGGETQYF.

There are a few counts of this clonotype. The rearrangement joins TRBV11-2 to TRBJ2-3; D gene uncertain. The CDR3 covers 13 residues. Germline CDR1 SGHAT, CDR2 FQNNGV. V was shortened by 1 base and J by 14 bases, with 16 bases between the two germline ends. CDR3 protein: CASSLAGSRYAYF. CDR3 sequence (DNA): TGTGCCAGCAGCTTAGCCGGGTCCAGATACGCGTATTTT.

As concerns this clonotype: This clone may be a read error of a much larger clone one base away. V and J are TRBV12-3 or TRBV12-4 and TRBJ2-7; 11 nucleotides agree with TRBD1. The CDR3 extends over 15 amino acids. CDR3 in DNA: TGTACCAGCAGACGTACGGGACAGGGGGGGTACGAGCAGTACTTC. This translates into CTSRRTGQGGYEQYF.

As DNA, the CDR3 is TGTGCCACCAGCAGAGATCAAAGGGGAACCTACGAGCAGTACTTC. It codes for CATSRDQRGTYEQYF. The chain links TRBV15 to TRBJ2-7, with TRBD1 as a possible D gene (5 bases). CDR1 LNHNV and CDR2 YYDKDF come from the germline V gene (reference sequence). The V gene lost 0 bases and the J gene lost 2 bases, with 11 bases spanning the gap. This CDR3 is 15 amino acids long.

This clonotype was seen at least ten times. This chain joins TRBV9 and TRBJ2-7; 11 bases line up with TRBD1. With V trimmed by 5 bases and J by 4 bases, 14 bases remained unmatched. Germline CDR1 and CDR2: SGDLS and YYNGEE. The CDR3 contains 17 residues. The CDR3 spells CASSRGTGGSKGYEQYF. CDR3 sequence (DNA): TGTGCCAGCAGTCGCGGGACAGGGGGTTCTAAGGGGTACGAGCAGTACTTC.

V and J are TRBV28 and TRBJ2-7; 8 positions match TRBD1. Germline V gives CDR1 MDHEN, CDR2 SYDVKM. V gave up 6 bases and J gave up 0 bases; unmatched junction bases: 10. This CDR3 has 16 residues. For the CDR3, the DNA is TGTGCCAGCAGAGAGATCCGGGACAGGCCCTCCTACGAGCAGTACTTC. As protein: CASREIRDRPSYEQYF.

On this clonotype itself: A read error may explain this, as a much larger clone is one base away. The chain carries TRBV29-1 and TRBJ1-2; D is undetermined. Germline loops: CDR1 SQVTM, CDR2 ANQGSEA. V dropped 3 bases and J dropped 4 bases, with 9 bases sitting between them. CDR3 length: 12 amino acids. The CDR3 is CSVELSTYGYTF. CDR3 bases: TGCAGCGTTGAGCTCAGTACCTATGGCTACACCTTC.

This clonotype was detected ten times or more. V usage is TRBV4-3 and J usage is TRBJ2-5, with 9 bases identical to TRBD2. Germline V gene data show CDR1 as LGHNA and CDR2 as YSLEER. The V gene end was trimmed by 0 bases and the J gene end by 1 base; junction bases not matched to a gene: 6. This CDR3 comprises 17 residues. The CDR3 reads CASSQDRLAGIQETQYF. CDR3 nucleotides: TGCGCCAGCAGCCAAGATAGGCTAGCGGGGATCCAAGAGACCCAGTACTTC.

This chain joins TRBV19 and TRBJ2-6; weak D call: TRBD1 (6 bases). The CDR3 loop spans 14 amino acids. V was trimmed by 5 bases and J by 4 bases, leaving 9 bases between them. CDR1 and CDR2 (germline): LNHDA, SQIVND (reference sequence). The CDR3 DNA is TGTGCCAGTAGTGGGGGACAAGGGGCCAACGTCCTGACTTTC. It translates to CASSGGQGANVLTF.

In this sample, this clonotype turned up a few times. This may come from a read error, since a much larger clone is one base off. The chain uses TRBV27 and TRBJ2-5, with TRBD2 matching 12 bases. J gave up 11 bases and V 5 bases, and 6 bases lay outside the gene matches. Germline CDR1 MNHEY, CDR2 SMNVEV (reference sequence). The CDR3 covers 13 residues. In DNA, the CDR3 is TGTGCCAGCAGTCCACTAGCGGGAGGACAGCAGTACTTC. It codes for CASSPLAGGQQYF.

This clonotype has more than one count but fewer than ten. The V call is TRBV9, the J call TRBJ2-3; 9 bases match TRBD2. CDR1 and CDR2 from the germline V gene are SGDLS and YYNGEE. V was pared by 0 bases and J by 3 bases, with 8 bases of the junction left unmatched. The CDR3 has 17 residues. The CDR3 nucleotides are TGTGCCAGCAGCGTAGGGACGGCGGGAGGGATGACAGATACGCAGTATTTT. Translation: CASSVGTAGGMTDTQYF.

The V call is TRBV6-1, the J call TRBJ2-5; possible D gene TRBD1, 6 bases. Germline CDR1 is MNHNS and CDR2 is SASEGT. CDR3 length: 15 amino acids. Trimming took 0 bases from V and 5 from J, leaving 13 bases between them. For the CDR3, the DNA is TGTGCCAGCAGTGAAGCTGACAGGCAGGGGGAGACCCAGTACTTC. It encodes CASSEADRQGETQYF.

The chain is built from TRBV7-9 and TRBJ2-5, with D possibly being TRBD1 (5 bases). CDR3 length equals 14 residues. CDR1 SEHNR and CDR2 FQNEAQ come from the germline V gene (reference sequence). V was clipped by 2 bases and J by 6 bases, with 13 bases between them. The CDR3 loop is CASSLMDTKQTQYF. The CDR3 DNA sequence: TGTGCCAGCAGCTTAATGGACACTAAACAGACCCAGTACTTC.

The chain recombines TRBV20-1 with TRBJ2-5; TRBD2 is a possible D gene (5 bases). V lost 3 bases to trimming and J lost 2 bases, with 10 bases between them. CDR3 size: 13 residues. CDR1 is DFQATT and CDR2 is SNEGSKA in the germline V gene (reference sequence). CDR3 amino acids: CSASLRVQETQYF. CDR3 DNA: TGCAGTGCTAGTTTGCGGGTACAAGAGACCCAGTACTTC.

This clonotype was observed a few times. The rearrangement uses TRBV6-2 or TRBV6-3 and TRBJ2-4; the D is unclear. The germline gives CDR1 MNHEY, CDR2 SVGEGT. The CDR3 extends over 16 amino acids. V lost 5 bases and J lost 3, with 17 bases in between. The CDR3 DNA sequence: TGTGCCAGCAGTCCCGGACCCAGGTGGGACAAAAACATTCAGTACTTC. Translated: CASSPGPRWDKNIQYF.

CDR3 in amino acids: CAARDFGEQYF. The CDR3 DNA reads TGTGCCGCAAGGGATTTTGGCGAGCAGTACTTC. The V gene is TRBV10-3, the J gene TRBJ2-7; no definite D call. The CDR3 length is 11 residues. In germline, CDR1 is ENHRY, CDR2 SYGVKD. Trimming pared 11 bases from V and 6 bases from J, leaving 14 bases between.

In its sample, this clonotype was seen a few times. V gene TRBV7-2 combines with J gene TRBJ2-3, with 9 bases identical to TRBD1. The CDR3 has 16 residues. The J segment lost 7 bases and the V segment lost 3 bases, leaving 11 bases of the junction unmatched. In germline, CDR1 is SGHTA, CDR2 FQGNSA. CDR3 nucleotides: TGTGCCAGCAGCTTGGGGGCCGGGACAGGGAGTTATACGCAGTATTTT. Translating gives CASSLGAGTGSYTQYF. The full variable domain, rest sourced from reference TRBV7-2 and TRBJ2-3, is GAGVSQSPSNKVTEKGKDVELRCDPISGHTALYWYRQSLGQGLEFLIYFQGNSAPDKSGLPSDRFSAERTGGSVSTLTIQRTQQEDSAVYLCASSLGAGTGSYTQYFGPGTRLTVL.

The chain uses TRBV20-1 and TRBJ2-5; D remains unclear. The DNA end favors TRBJ2-7, so the J call may be wrong. CDR1 DFQATT and CDR2 SNEGSKA come from the germline V gene (reference sequence). The CDR3 length is 13 residues. The CDR3 loop reads CSASLQSFYEQYF. As DNA, the CDR3 is TGCAGTGCTAGTCTGCAGTCTTTCTACGAGCAGTACTTC.

The chain couples TRBV20-1 to TRBJ2-3; perhaps TRBD2 as D (5 bases). V was trimmed by 6 bases and J by 5 bases, leaving 6 bases between them. The CDR3 spans 10 residues. CDR1 and CDR2 (germline): DFQATT, SNEGSKA (reference sequence). DNA of the CDR3: TGCAGTGCGGGAGTAGATACGCAGTATTTT. Protein: CSAGVDTQYF.

This clonotype was counted between two and nine times. The chain couples TRBV7-9 to TRBJ1-4; D is unclear. Per the germline V gene, CDR1 is SEHNR and CDR2 is FQNEAQ (reference sequence). V lost 5 bases, J lost 5 bases, and 15 bases lay in between. The CDR3 is made up of 15 amino acids. As DNA, the CDR3 is TGTGCCAGCAGCCAAGGGTCGGGGATAAATGAAAAACTGTTTTTT. Protein sequence: CASSQGSGINEKLFF.

This clonotype has more than one count but fewer than ten. The J gene is TRBJ1-2, the V gene TRBV5-1, with D possibly matching TRBD1 (6 bases). Germline V lookup: CDR1 SGHRS, CDR2 YFSETQ. The CDR3 spans 13 residues. Deletions cut 0 bases from V and 6 bases from J, with 9 bases between. The DNA for the CDR3 is TGCGCCAGCAGCTTGGGGACAGACCATGGCTACACCTTC. It is translated as CASSLGTDHGYTF.